This T cell receptor (beta chain) stems from a study of shared clonotypes between healthy human individuals. The authors loaded roughly 200 ng DNA, 28,000 or so T cell genomes, into sorted-subset replicate PCRs. Produced via immunoSEQ multiplex PCR; TCRdb's table is partial and in-frame only. The sample has some 1.5 million clones; approximately 97% are singletons. Germline CDR1 is MDHEN and CDR2 is SYDVKM. The J segment lost 4 bases and the V segment lost 5 bases, leaving 3 bases of the junction unmatched. CDR3 length equals 14 residues. This receptor was identified in a man aged 25 to 40 in good health. J is TRBJ1-4 and V is TRBV28; 8 bases line up with TRBD1. Input material: naive CD4+ T cells sorted from blood. Regarding subset: CD45RA+ positively selected. CDR3 nucleotide sequence: TGTGCCAGCAGTCGGACAGGGTTTAATGAAAAACTGTTTTTT. It translates to CASSRTGFNEKLFF.